Below are 4 T cell receptor beta chains sequenced from a single sample in a study of Graves' ophthalmopathy and Graves' hyperthyroidism. Investigators amplified TCR beta CDR3 regions from RNA transcripts. HTBI primers served in a first-round RT-PCR, which a second-round multiplex PCR followed. TCRdb itself ran the multiplex PCR reads through MiXCR, one entry per CDR3 protein. Of about 590,000 distinct CDR3 sequences in the sample, about 40% were seen once. The source material was peripheral blood or thyroid tissue (not recorded which). The receptors shown here come from an adult man with Graves' hyperthyroidism.

Notes on this clonotype: This may come from a read error, since a much larger clone is one base off. V and J are TRBV20-1 and TRBJ2-7; TRBD1 agrees at 7 bases. There are 14 residues in the CDR3. Germline CDR1 DFQATT, CDR2 SNEGSKA (reference sequence). The CDR3 is CSALGQTNSYERYF. CDR3 DNA sequence: TGCAGTGCGCTGGGACAGACCAACTCCTACGAGCGGTACTTC.

V and J are TRBV2 and TRBJ2-3; possible D gene TRBD2, 5 bases. Germline CDR1 and CDR2: SNHLY and FYNNEI. This CDR3 has 14 residues. Trimming pared 5 bases from V and 2 bases from J, leaving 11 bases between. CDR3 protein: CASSQDGNTDTQYF. CDR3 nucleotides: TGTGCCAGCAGTCAGGACGGGAACACAGATACGCAGTATTTT.

The J gene is TRBJ2-7, the V gene TRBV20-1, with TRBD2 as a possible D gene (6 bases). The germline CDR1 and CDR2 sequences are DFQATT and SNEGSKA (reference sequence). This CDR3 spans 13 amino acids. The CDR3 protein is CSLGQGGIYEQYF. DNA for the CDR3: TGCAGCTTAGGGCAGGGAGGTATCTACGAGCAGTACTTC.

The chain combines TRBV5-5 with TRBJ2-5; D is undetermined. The V gene lost 0 bases and the J gene lost 2 bases, with 14 bases spanning the gap. The CDR3 contains 16 residues. Per germline, CDR1 SGHKS and CDR2 YYEKEE (reference sequence). The CDR3 DNA sequence: TGTGCCAGCAGCTTGGAGGGTACGAGCAGACAAGAGACCCAGTACTTC. Its translation: CASSLEGTSRQETQYF. The full variable domain, in which reference TRBV5-5 and TRBJ2-5 provide the parts outside the CDR3, is DAGVTQSPTHLIKTRGQQVTLRCSPISGHKSVSWYQQVLGQGPQFIFQYYEKEERGRGNFPDRFSARQFPNYSSELNVNALLLGDSALYLCASSLEGTSRQETQYFGPGTRLLVL.